One T cell receptor (beta chain) is described in this entry. These data originate in a study of shared clonotypes between healthy human individuals. Using about 190 ng DNA, tens of thousands of T cell genomes, the sorted-subset replicate PCRs were run. Some clones are missing from TCRdb's copy, which holds only in-frame ones; the method was immunoSEQ multiplex PCR. The sample shows 150,000 to 200,000 clones, 85% to 95% of them seen only once. The clonotype originates from a young woman in good health. Input material: naive CD4+ T cells sorted from blood. Subset: CD45RA+ positively selected.

CDR3 sequence reads: CSVSGGDRYTDTQYF. Written as DNA, the CDR3 is TGCAGCGTTAGCGGGGGGGACCGATACACAGATACGCAGTATTTT. The chain is built from TRBV29-1 and TRBJ2-3; 10 nucleotides match TRBD2. This CDR3 is 15 amino acids long. Germline assignment: CDR1 SQVTM and CDR2 ANQGSEA. J was trimmed by 2 bases and V by 5 bases; bases with no gene match: 7.